These 11 T cell receptor beta chains came from one sample sequenced in a study of T cell responses to AZD1222 COVID-19 vaccine. Here immunoSEQ multiplex PCR was the method, and the copy in TCRdb shows in-frame clones only, minus some. The sample records 110,000 to 150,000 clones, around 93% being singletons. The specimen was peripheral blood, collected 28 days after the second AZD1222 dose. These receptors were collected from an adult who received the AZD1222 COVID-19 vaccine.

The rearrangement links TRBV6-5 to TRBJ2-1, with D uncertain. V shed 6 bases and J shed 4 bases, with 7 bases lying between them. The length of the CDR3 is 12 residues. Germline CDR1 and CDR2: MNHEY and SVGAGI. CDR3 coding DNA: TGTGCCAGCAGCCCCGCGTACAATGAGCAGTTCTTC. Protein: CASSPAYNEQFF.

Here the CDR3 reads CASSITPGTGNTIYF. CDR3 DNA sequence: TGTGCCAGCAGCATCACCCCAGGGACTGGAAACACCATATATTTT. V usage is TRBV9 and J usage is TRBJ1-3, with D possibly being TRBD1 (5 bases). V was shortened by 4 bases and J by 2 bases, with 13 bases between the two germline ends. Germline CDR1 is SGDLS and CDR2 is YYNGEE. This CDR3 has 15 residues.

In its sample, this clone was seen once. The rearrangement joins TRBV29-1 to TRBJ1-1; D not certain. CDR3 length equals 12 residues. Deletions cut 6 bases from V and 0 bases from J, with 8 bases between. Germline assignment: CDR1 SQVTM and CDR2 ANQGSEA. The CDR3 sequence: CSVQQLNTEAFF. DNA of the CDR3: TGCAGCGTCCAACAGCTGAACACTGAAGCTTTCTTT.

This chain uses TRBV5-6 with TRBJ2-7; 14 bases fit TRBD2. V shed 4 bases and J 11 bases; nucleotides not matched to a gene: 11. Germline V gene data show CDR1 as SGHDT and CDR2 as YYEEEE. The CDR3 totals 15 residues. The CDR3 DNA is TGTGCCAGCAGCGGGAAGGGACTAGCGGGGGCGTTGGAGTACTTC. It yields the protein CASSGKGLAGALEYF.

The chain couples TRBV24-1 to TRBJ2-3; 9 bases align to TRBD1. Unmatched junction bases numbered 7, after V lost 9 bases and J lost 1 base. The CDR3 is made up of 15 amino acids. Germline assignment: CDR1 KGHDR and CDR2 SFDVKD. The CDR3 coding sequence is TGTGCCACCGGTTTACGACAGGGGGGCACAGATACGCAGTATTTT. Encoded protein: CATGLRQGGTDTQYF.

The V call is TRBV14, the J call TRBJ2-1, with D possibly being TRBD1 or TRBD2 (5 bases each). CDR1 is SGHDN, CDR2 FVKESK, per germline. Trimming removed 4 bases from V and 8 bases from J, with 21 bases in between. The CDR3 covers 16 residues. The CDR3 sequence is CASSPRGQGPGYEQFF. CDR3 DNA: TGTGCCAGCAGCCCCCGAGGGCAGGGTCCCGGGTATGAGCAGTTCTTC.

The chain combines TRBV9 with TRBJ2-3; 7 nucleotides match TRBD2. Unmatched junction bases numbered 2, after V lost 1 base and J lost 0 bases. The CDR3 covers 15 residues. Germline V gene lookup returns CDR1 SGDLS and CDR2 YYNGEE. The CDR3 reads CASSVSGTSTDTQYF. CDR3 DNA: TGTGCCAGCAGCGTAAGCGGGACTAGCACAGATACGCAGTATTTT.

This chain connects TRBV21-1 to TRBJ2-1; TRBD1, the table's D call, was not compared with the DNA. TRBV21-1 is a pseudogene. CDR3 length equals 13 residues. CDR3 residues: CASSKARTNEQFF. In DNA form, the CDR3 reads TGTGCCAGCAGCAAAGCGCGGACAAATGAGCAGTTCTTC.

The chain uses TRBV27 and TRBJ1-1, with 9 bases fitting TRBD1. The CDR3 runs to 14 residues. The germline gives CDR1 MNHEY, CDR2 SMNVEV (reference sequence). V gave up 5 bases and J gave up 4 bases; unmatched junction bases: 5. The CDR3 is CASSTDRGSTEAFF. DNA of the CDR3: TGTGCCAGCAGTACGGACAGGGGATCCACTGAAGCTTTCTTT.

This chain links TRBV18 with TRBJ1-5; 9 bases are shared with TRBD1. The CDR3 consists of 14 residues. With V trimmed by 5 bases and J by 1 base, 0 bases remained unmatched. CDR1 and CDR2 from the germline V gene are KGHSH and LQKENI. The CDR3 protein is CASSGTGSNQPQHF. DNA for the CDR3: TGTGCCAGCTCAGGGACAGGGAGCAATCAGCCCCAGCATTTT.

V is TRBV7-9 and J is TRBJ2-1; 12 bases map to TRBD2. The V segment lost 0 bases and the J segment 8 bases; nucleotides outside the gene matches: 11. The CDR3 has 18 residues. Per germline, CDR1 SEHNR and CDR2 FQNEAQ (reference sequence). CDR3 coding DNA: TGTGCCAGCAGCTTAGCCCTTTCTAGCGGGAGGGCCCTGTATGAGCAGTTCTTC. Translated: CASSLALSSGRALYEQFF.